Following are 9 T cell receptor beta chains from one sample sequenced in a study of blood T cells in healthy people across ages. Then a second PCR, running about 7 to 11 cycles, was carried out with a sample-barcoded 5' primer and a J-beta primer mix. Each CDR3 protein gets one entry after TCRdb re-called the 5' RACE reads with MiXCR. In the table there are some 760,000 distinct CDR3 sequences, roughly 25% of which are singletons. The sample was also linked to a second study, of T cells of mothers and their children.

Sequencing used blood. The receptor set was obtained from a boy between 10 and 17 years old in good health.

The rearrangement joins TRBV12-3 or TRBV12-4 to TRBJ1-3, with D perhaps matching TRBD1 (5 bases). This CDR3 contains 14 residues. V lost 6 bases and J lost 7, with 16 bases in between. CDR3: CASSLGLGENTIYF. CDR3 in DNA: TGTGCCAGCAGCTTGGGGCTGGGCGAGAACACCATATATTTT.

This clonotype was seen once. The chain couples TRBV20-1 to TRBJ2-5; 9 nucleotides align to TRBD2. The J segment lost 2 bases and the V segment lost 5 bases, leaving 12 bases of the junction unmatched. The germline V gene encodes CDR1 DFQATT and CDR2 SNEGSKA (reference sequence). The CDR3 contains 16 residues. CDR3 protein: CSAPGGGEASQETQYF. The CDR3 coding sequence is TGCAGTGCTCCGGGCGGGGGGGAGGCGTCTCAAGAGACCCAGTACTTC.

This sequence joins TRBV28 and TRBJ1-1; tentatively, D is TRBD1 (5 bases). The germline V gene has CDR1 MDHEN and CDR2 SYDVKM. The V and J ends lost 5 bases and 1 base respectively, with 17 bases between them. CDR3 length: 16 amino acids. As DNA, the CDR3 is TGTGCCAGCAGTAACCCCTTGGGGGTGGGGAACACTGAAGCTTTCTTT. It specifies CASSNPLGVGNTEAFF.

This clonotype was seen a few times. The chain links TRBV27 to TRBJ1-1, with TRBD1 matching over 9 bases. V shed 7 bases and J 1 base; nucleotides not matched to a gene: 4. There are 14 residues in the CDR3. Germline V lookup: CDR1 MNHEY, CDR2 SMNVEV (reference sequence). CDR3 loop: CASTTQGANTEAFF. As DNA, the CDR3 is TGTGCCAGCACCACACAGGGGGCGAACACTGAAGCTTTCTTT.

The chain couples TRBV13 to TRBJ2-1; D is uncertain. V was cut by 1 base and J by 7 bases, with 8 bases left in between. The CDR3 has 13 residues. From germline, CDR1 is PRHDT and CDR2 FYEKMQ (reference sequence). CDR3 nucleotide sequence: TGTGCCAGCAGCTTAGTGTCGGAAAATGAGCAGTTCTTC. It encodes CASSLVSENEQFF.

The gene calls are TRBV12-5 and TRBJ2-1; 9 bases agree with TRBD2. The ends lost 2 bases at V and 3 bases at J; junction bases unmatched: 8. Germline V gives CDR1 LGHNT, CDR2 FRNRAP. The CDR3 has 17 amino acids. CDR3 sequence (DNA): TGTGCTAGTGGTTTGCCCCCCTTAGCGGGGGTCTACAATGAGCAGTTCTTC. Residues: CASGLPPLAGVYNEQFF.

This clonotype was recorded many times. The chain carries TRBV28 and TRBJ2-5; possibly TRBD1 or TRBD2 for D (5 bases each). In germline, CDR1 is MDHEN, CDR2 SYDVKM. This CDR3 is built from 15 residues. The ends were cut back, 6 bases at V and 2 bases at J, with 16 bases in the middle. CDR3 protein: CASSPFGTIQETQYF. In nucleotides, the CDR3 is TGTGCCAGCAGCCCCTTTGGGACCATTCAAGAGACCCAGTACTTC.

This clonotype appeared once. The CDR3 DNA is TGTGCCAGCAGCTCCCAGGGGGCTGGTTTTGATACGCAGTATTTT. As protein: CASSSQGAGFDTQYF. The gene calls are TRBV5-8 and TRBJ2-3; the match to TRBD1 covers 8 bases. Unmatched junction bases numbered 9, after V lost 3 bases and J lost 6 bases. Per the germline V gene, CDR1 is SGHTS and CDR2 is YDEGEE. This CDR3 has 15 residues. Looking up the rest from reference TRBV5-8 and TRBJ2-3 gives the full variable domain: EAGVTQSPTHLIKTRGQQATLRCSPISGHTSVYWYQQALGLGLQFLLWYDEGEERNRGNFPPRFSGRQFPNYSSELNVNALELEDSALYLCASSSQGAGFDTQYFGPGTRLTVL.

The chain employs TRBV15 and TRBJ2-5; 11 bases fit TRBD2. After removal of 1 base from V and 5 bases from J, the junction contained 9 bases not matched to a gene. Germline-derived CDR1 and CDR2 are LNHNV and YYDKDF (reference sequence). There are 17 residues in the CDR3. CDR3 DNA: TGTGCCACCAGCAGAGGACCTCTAGCGGGAGGCATGGAGACCCAGTACTTC. It codes for CATSRGPLAGGMETQYF.